This T cell receptor beta chain was sequenced for a study of T cells after yellow fever vaccination. Between the trimmed V and J ends, which lost 3 bases and 1 base, there was a span of 6 bases. Germline V gene lookup returns CDR1 SGHTA and CDR2 FQGNSA. The CDR3 is 13 amino acids. This clonotype was recorded a few times. The antigen remains unidentified. Study-wide findings and caveats: Within FACS-sorted repertoires, abundant clonotypes contaminating from the bulk population could be present. Subsequent to the booster, the majority of primary-vaccination clones reappeared (roughly 97% CD4, 88% CD8). By day 5 rather than day 15, the secondary response had peaked, though it was weaker.

By 5'RACE template switching, TCR cDNA was produced, with a universal primer site and UMIs added in the process. TCRdb reprocessed the 5' RACE reads via MiXCR and lists one record per CDR3 protein. The sample lists some 350,000 distinct CDR3 sequences, 7.5% to 9% occurring once. The source material was PBMCs, sampled on the day of the first yellow fever vaccination. The sequence was obtained from a man between 18 and 35 years old who received the YFV17D yellow fever vaccine. The gene calls are TRBV7-2 and TRBJ1-2; D remains ambiguous. The DNA for the CDR3 is TGTGCCAGCAGCTTTTACATTAACTATGGCTACACCTTC. Translation: CASSFYINYGYTF.